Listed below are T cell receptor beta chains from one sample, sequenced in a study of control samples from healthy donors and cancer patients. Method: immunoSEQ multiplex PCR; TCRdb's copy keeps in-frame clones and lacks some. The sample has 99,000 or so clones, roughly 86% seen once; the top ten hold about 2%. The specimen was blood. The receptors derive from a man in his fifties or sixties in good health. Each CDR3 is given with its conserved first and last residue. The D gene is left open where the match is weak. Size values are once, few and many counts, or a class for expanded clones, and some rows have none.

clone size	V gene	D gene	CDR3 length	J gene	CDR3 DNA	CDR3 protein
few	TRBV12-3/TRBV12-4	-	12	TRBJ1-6	TGTGCCAGCAGTTTCCGTGTTTCACCCCTCCACTTT	CASSFRVSPLHF
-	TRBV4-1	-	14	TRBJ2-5	TGCGCCAGCAGCCAAGGTCGGGGCGTTGGGTCCCAGTACTTC	CASSQGRGVGSQYF
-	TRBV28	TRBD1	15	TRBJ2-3	TGTGCCAGCATCCCGGCAGGGGGTGCAGGGGATACGCAGTATTTT	CASIPAGGAGDTQYF
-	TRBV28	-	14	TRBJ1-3	TGTGCCAGCAGTTTATGGACAGGTCGAAACACCATATATTTT	CASSLWTGRNTIYF
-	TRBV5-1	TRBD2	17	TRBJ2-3	TGCGCCAGCACCCTACAAATTAGCGGGGTATCGGCAGATACGCAGTATTTT	CASTLQISGVSADTQYF
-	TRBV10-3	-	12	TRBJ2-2	TGTGCCATCAGTGACGGGACCGGGGAGCTGTTTTTT	CAISDGTGELFF
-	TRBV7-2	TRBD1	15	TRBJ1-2	TGTGCCAGCAGCTTAGAGGGGGCGCGGGACTATGGCTACACCTTC	CASSLEGARDYGYTF
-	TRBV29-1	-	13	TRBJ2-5	TGCAGCGTTATGAGTGTATTACAAGAGACCCAGTACTTC	CSVMSVLQETQYF
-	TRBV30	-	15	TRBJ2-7	TGTGCCTGGAGTGGGGGGGGCCGGAAACTCTACGAGCAGTACTTC	CAWSGGGRKLYEQYF
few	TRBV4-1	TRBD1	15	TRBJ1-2	TGCGCCAGCAGCCAAGAGCGGCAGGGGGTTATGGGCTACACCTTC	CASSQERQGVMGYTF
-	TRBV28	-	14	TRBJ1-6	TGTGCCAGCAGTTTACCAGGGGAACGTTCACCCCTCCACTTT	CASSLPGERSPLHF
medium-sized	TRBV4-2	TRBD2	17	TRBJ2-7	TGTGCCAGCAGCCAAGAATCTGGCGGGACCGGGGGGGACGAGCAGTACTTC	CASSQESGGTGGDEQYF
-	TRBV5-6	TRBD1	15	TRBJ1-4	TGTGCCAGCAGCGCATCCGGGACAGGGGGTGGAAAACTGTTTTTT	CASSASGTGGGKLFF
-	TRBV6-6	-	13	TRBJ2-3	TGTGCCAGCAGTTACTTGGAGACAGATACGCAGTATTTT	CASSYLETDTQYF
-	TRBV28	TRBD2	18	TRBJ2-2	TGTGCCAGCAGTCCGCTCCCCGGACTAGCGAGTTACACCGGGGAGCTGTTTTTT	CASSPLPGLASYTGELFF
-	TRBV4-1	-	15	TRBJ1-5	TGCGCCAGCAGCCATCCCGGGGCAGGGAGACAGCCCCAGCATTTT	CASSHPGAGRQPQHF
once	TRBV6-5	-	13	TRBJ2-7	TGTGCCAGCACCTTAACAGGGTCTGGGGAGCAGTACTTC	CASTLTGSGEQYF
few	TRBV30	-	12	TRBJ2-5	TGTGCCTGGAGTGTACCGGGGGAGACCCAGTACTTC	CAWSVPGETQYF
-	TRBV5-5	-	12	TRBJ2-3	TGTGCCGGCAGCTTGGTCGGAGATACGCAGTATTTT	CAGSLVGDTQYF
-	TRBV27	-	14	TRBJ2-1	TGTGCCAGCCAGCGGTTGGGGGCCTACAATGAGCAGTTCTTC	CASQRLGAYNEQFF
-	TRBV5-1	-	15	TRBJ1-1	TGCGCCAGCAGCTTGGAAAGGGGAAAGAACACTGAAGCTTTCTTT	CASSLERGKNTEAFF
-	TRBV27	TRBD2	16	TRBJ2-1	TGTGCCAGCAGTTTAGTATCTAGCGGGGGGTACAATGAGCAGTTCTTC	CASSLVSSGGYNEQFF
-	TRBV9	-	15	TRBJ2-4	TGTGCCAGCAGCCCAAGGGTTTATGGCAAAAACATTCAGTACTTC	CASSPRVYGKNIQYF
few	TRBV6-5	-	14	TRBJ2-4	TGTGCCAGCAGAAACGGGGGAGCCAAAAACATTCAGTACTTC	CASRNGGAKNIQYF
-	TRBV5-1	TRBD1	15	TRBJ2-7	TGCGCCAGCAGGTCCGGACAGGGGACTTTGTACGAGCAGTACTTC	CASRSGQGTLYEQYF
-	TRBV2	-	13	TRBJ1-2	TGTGCCAGCAGTTCCGACAGGTTGCGTGGCTACACCTTC	CASSSDRLRGYTF
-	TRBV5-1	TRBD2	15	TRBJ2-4	TGCGCCAGCAGCTTGGGCGGGGGGGCCCAAAACATTCAGTACTTC	CASSLGGGAQNIQYF
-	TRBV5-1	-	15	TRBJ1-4	TGCGCCAGCACAGCTTCTGGAAACCGGAATGAAAAACTGTTTTTT	CASTASGNRNEKLFF
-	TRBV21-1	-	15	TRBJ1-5	TGTGCCAGCAGCAGTCTTTACAGGGGCAATCAGCCCCAGCATTTT	CASSSLYRGNQPQHF
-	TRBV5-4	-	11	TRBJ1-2	TGTGCCAGCAGCTCCAGATACATAAGCACCTTC	CASSSRYISTF
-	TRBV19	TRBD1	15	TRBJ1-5	TGTGCCAGTAGCCATGGACAGGGGGCGAATCAGCCCCAGCATTTT	CASSHGQGANQPQHF
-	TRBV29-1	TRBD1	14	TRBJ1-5	TGCAGCGTCCGGACAGGGAATAGCAATCAGCCCCAGCATTTT	CSVRTGNSNQPQHF
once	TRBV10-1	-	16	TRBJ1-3	TGCGCCAGCAGTGAGTCGCGACCTCCTTCAGAGGACACCATATATTTT	CASSESRPPSEDTIYF
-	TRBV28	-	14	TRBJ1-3	TGTGCCAGCAGTTTCAGAGGGCAGGGGAACACCATATATTTT	CASSFRGQGNTIYF
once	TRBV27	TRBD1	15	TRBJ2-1	TGTGCCAGCAGTTTAAAGGGGGCGTTCTACAATGAGCAGTTCTTC	CASSLKGAFYNEQFF
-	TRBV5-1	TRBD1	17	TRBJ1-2	TGCGCCAGCAGCTTGTCCGCCAGGGGGGGGTCTAACTATGGCTACACCTTC	CASSLSARGGSNYGYTF
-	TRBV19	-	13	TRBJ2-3	TGTGCCAGTAGTCCAGGGGGGGGAAATACGCAGTATTTT	CASSPGGGNTQYF
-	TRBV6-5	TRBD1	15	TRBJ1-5	TGTGCCAGCAGTTACGGCAGGGGGCCGAATCAGCCCCAGCATTTT	CASSYGRGPNQPQHF
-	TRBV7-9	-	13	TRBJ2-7	TGTGCCAGCAGCTTCAGCGTAACCTACGAGCAGTACTTC	CASSFSVTYEQYF
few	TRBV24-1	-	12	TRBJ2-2	TGTGCCACCAGTGGGGCTCCCGGGGAGCTGTTTTTT	CATSGAPGELFF
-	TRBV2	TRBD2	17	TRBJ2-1	TGTGCCATCCCAACCATACTAGCGGGAGGGCCGAACAATGAGCAGTTCTTC	CAIPTILAGGPNNEQFF
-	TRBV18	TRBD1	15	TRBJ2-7	TGTGCCAGCTCATCGGACAGGGGGAACACCTACGAGCAGTACTTC	CASSSDRGNTYEQYF
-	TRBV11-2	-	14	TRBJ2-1	TGTGCCAGCAGCTTAGAGAGAGTACCGAATGAGCAGTTCTTC	CASSLERVPNEQFF
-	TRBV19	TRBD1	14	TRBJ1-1	TGTGCCAGTAGCCCTCCGGGACAGGGGACTGAAGCTTTCTTT	CASSPPGQGTEAFF
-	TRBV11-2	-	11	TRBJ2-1	TGTGCCAGCAGCATAGGGGGACGGGGGTTCTTC	CASSIGGRGFF
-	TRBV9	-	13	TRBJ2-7	TGTGCCAGCAGCTCAGGTACAGGCTACGAGCAGTACTTC	CASSSGTGYEQYF